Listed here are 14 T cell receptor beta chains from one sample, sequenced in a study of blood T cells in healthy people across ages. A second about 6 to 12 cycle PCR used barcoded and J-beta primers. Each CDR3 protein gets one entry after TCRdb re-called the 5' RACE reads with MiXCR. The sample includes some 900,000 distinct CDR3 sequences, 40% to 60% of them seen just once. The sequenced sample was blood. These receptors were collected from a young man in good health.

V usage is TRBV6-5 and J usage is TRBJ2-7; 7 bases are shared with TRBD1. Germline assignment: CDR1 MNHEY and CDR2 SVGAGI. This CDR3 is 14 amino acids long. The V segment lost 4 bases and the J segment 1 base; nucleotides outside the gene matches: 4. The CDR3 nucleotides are TGTGCCAGCAGTTCCTCGACAGGGTCCTACGAGCAGTACTTC. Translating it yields CASSSSTGSYEQYF.

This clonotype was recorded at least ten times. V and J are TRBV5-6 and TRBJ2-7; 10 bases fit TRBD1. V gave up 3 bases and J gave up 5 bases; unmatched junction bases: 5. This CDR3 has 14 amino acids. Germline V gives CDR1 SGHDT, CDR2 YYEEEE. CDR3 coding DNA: TGTGCCAGCAGCTCCTCGGGACAGGGGAACGAGCAGTACTTC. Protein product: CASSSSGQGNEQYF.

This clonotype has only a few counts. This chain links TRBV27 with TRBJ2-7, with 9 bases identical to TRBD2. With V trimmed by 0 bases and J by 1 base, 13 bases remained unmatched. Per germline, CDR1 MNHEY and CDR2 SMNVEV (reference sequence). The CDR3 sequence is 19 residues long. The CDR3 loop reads CASSLSILGSGGSSYEQYF. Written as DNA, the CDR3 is TGTGCCAGCAGTTTATCGATTTTAGGTAGCGGGGGATCATCCTACGAGCAGTACTTC.

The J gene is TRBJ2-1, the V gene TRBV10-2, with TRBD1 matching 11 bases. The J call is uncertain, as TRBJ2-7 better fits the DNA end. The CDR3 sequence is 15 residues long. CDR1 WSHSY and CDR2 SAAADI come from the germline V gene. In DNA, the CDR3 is TGCGCCAGCAGTAGGGGACAGGGGGGATACAATGAGCAGTACTTC. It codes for CASSRGQGGYNEQYF.

Here the CDR3 reads CASSAPDLNYGYTF. DNA of the CDR3: TGTGCCAGCAGCGCGCCGGATCTTAACTATGGCTACACCTTC. The J gene is TRBJ1-2, the V gene TRBV2; no reliable D call. Germline-derived CDR1 and CDR2 are SNHLY and FYNNEI. Trimming left V 6 bases short and J 1 base short, with 12 bases between. CDR3 length equals 14 residues. The whole variable domain, remainder taken from reference TRBV2 and TRBJ1-2, is EPEVTQTPSHQVTQMGQEVILRCVPISNHLYFYWYRQILGQKVEFLVSFYNNEISEKSEIFDDQFSVERPDGSNFTLKIRSTKLEDSAMYFCASSAPDLNYGYTFGSGTRLTVV.

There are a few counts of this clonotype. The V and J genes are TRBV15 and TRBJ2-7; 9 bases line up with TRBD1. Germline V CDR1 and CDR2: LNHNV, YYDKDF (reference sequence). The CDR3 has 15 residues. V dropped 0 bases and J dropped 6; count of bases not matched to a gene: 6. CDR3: CATSREPGTGSEQYF. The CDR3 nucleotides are TGTGCCACCAGCAGAGAACCCGGGACAGGGTCCGAGCAGTACTTC.

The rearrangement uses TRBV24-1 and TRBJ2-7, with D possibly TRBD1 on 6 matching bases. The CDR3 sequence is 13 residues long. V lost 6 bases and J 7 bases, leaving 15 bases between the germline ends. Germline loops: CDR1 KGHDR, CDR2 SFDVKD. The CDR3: CATSIRGYNEQYF. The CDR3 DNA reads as TGTGCCACCAGTATCAGGGGTTACAATGAGCAGTACTTC.

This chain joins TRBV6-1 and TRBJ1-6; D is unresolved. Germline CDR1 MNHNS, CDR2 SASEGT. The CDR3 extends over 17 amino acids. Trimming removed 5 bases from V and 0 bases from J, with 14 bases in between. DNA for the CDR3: TGTGCCAGCAGTCGGAACGGACCCAGCTCCTATAATTCACCCCTCCACTTT. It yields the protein CASSRNGPSSYNSPLHF.

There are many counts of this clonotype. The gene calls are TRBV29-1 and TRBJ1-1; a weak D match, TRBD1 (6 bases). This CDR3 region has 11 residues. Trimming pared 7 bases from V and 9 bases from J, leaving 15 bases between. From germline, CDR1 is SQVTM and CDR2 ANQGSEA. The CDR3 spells CSGTDREQAFF. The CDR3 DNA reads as TGCAGCGGGACAGACAGAGAACAAGCTTTCTTT.

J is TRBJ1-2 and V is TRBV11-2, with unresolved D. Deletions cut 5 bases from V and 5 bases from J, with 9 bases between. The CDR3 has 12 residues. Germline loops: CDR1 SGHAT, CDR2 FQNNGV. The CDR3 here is CASSNSFYGYTF. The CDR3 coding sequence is TGTGCCAGCAGCAACAGTTTTTATGGCTACACCTTC.

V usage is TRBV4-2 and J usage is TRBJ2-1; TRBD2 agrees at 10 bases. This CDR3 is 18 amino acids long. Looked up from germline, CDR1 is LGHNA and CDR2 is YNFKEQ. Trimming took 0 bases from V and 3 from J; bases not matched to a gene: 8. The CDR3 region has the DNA TGTGCCAGCAGCCAAGACGTCGGAGCGGGGGGGCACTACAATGAGCAGTTCTTC. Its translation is CASSQDVGAGGHYNEQFF.

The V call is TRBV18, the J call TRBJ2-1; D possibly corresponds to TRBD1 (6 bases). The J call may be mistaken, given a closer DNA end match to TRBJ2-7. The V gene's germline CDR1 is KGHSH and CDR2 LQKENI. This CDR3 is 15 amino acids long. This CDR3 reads CASSPGQGFGDEQYF. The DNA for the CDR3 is TGTGCCAGCTCACCAGGGCAGGGGTTTGGAGACGAGCAGTACTTC.

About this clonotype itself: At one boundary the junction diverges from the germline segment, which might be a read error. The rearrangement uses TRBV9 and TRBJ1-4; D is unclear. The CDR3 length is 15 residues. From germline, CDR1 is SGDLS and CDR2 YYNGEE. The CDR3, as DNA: TGTGCCAGCGGAGAAAGCGGTGCAACTAGTGAAAAACTGTTTTTT. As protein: CASGESGATSEKLFF.

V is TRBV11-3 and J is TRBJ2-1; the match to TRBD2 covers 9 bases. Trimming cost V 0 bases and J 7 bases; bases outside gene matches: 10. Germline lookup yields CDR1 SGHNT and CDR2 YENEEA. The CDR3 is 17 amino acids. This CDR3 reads CASSLDRSRGGINEQFF. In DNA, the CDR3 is TGTGCCAGCAGCTTAGATCGCTCGCGGGGGGGTATTAATGAGCAGTTCTTC.